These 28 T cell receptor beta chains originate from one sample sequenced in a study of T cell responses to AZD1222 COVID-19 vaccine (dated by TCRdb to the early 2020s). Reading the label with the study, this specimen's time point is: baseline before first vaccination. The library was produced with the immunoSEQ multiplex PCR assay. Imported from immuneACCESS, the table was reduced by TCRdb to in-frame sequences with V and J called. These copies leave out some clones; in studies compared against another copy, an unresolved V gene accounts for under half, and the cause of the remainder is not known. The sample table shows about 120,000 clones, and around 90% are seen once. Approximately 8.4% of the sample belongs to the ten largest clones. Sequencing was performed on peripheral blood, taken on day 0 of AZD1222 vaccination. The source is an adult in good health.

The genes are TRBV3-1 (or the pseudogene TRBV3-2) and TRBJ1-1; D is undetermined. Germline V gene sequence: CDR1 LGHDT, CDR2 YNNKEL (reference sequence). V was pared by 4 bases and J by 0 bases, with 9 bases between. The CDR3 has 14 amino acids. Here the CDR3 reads CASSPQILNTEAFF. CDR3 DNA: TGTGCCAGCAGCCCACAGATATTGAACACTGAAGCTTTCTTT.

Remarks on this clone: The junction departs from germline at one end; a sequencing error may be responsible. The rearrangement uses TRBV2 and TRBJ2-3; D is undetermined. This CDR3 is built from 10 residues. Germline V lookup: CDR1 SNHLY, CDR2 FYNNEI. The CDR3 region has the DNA TGCAGCCAGGGCACAGATACGCAGTATTTT. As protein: CSQGTDTQYF.

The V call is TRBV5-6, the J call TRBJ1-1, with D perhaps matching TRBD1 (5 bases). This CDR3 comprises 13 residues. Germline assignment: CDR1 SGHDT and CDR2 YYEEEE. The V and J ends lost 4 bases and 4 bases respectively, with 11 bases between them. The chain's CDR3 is CASSGGPLTEAFF. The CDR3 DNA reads TGTGCCAGCAGCGGGGGACCCCTCACTGAAGCTTTCTTT. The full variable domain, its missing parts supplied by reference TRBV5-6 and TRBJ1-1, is DAGVTQSPTHLIKTRGQQVTLRCSPKSGHDTVSWYQQALGQGPQFIFQYYEEEERQRGNFPDRFSGHQFPNYSSELNVNALLLGDSALYLCASSGGPLTEAFFGQGTRLTVV.

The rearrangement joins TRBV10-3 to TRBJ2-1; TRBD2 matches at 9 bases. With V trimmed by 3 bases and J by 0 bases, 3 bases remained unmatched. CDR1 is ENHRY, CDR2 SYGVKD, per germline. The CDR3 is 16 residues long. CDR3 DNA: TGTGCCATCAGTGAACTAGCGGGTAGCTCCTACAATGAGCAGTTCTTC. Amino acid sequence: CAISELAGSSYNEQFF.

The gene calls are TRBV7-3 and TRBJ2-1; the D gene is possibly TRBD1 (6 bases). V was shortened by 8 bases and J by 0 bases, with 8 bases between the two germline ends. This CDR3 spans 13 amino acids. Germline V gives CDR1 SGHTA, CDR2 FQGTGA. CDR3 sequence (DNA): TGTGCCAGCGCGGACAGCTCCTACAATGAGCAGTTCTTC. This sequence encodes CASADSSYNEQFF.

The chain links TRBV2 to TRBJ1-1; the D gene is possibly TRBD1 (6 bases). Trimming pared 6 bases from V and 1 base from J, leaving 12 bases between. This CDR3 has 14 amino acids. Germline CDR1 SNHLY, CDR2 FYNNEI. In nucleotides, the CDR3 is TGTGCCAGCAGCGCGGGACACCCGAACACTGAAGCTTTCTTT. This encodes CASSAGHPNTEAFF.

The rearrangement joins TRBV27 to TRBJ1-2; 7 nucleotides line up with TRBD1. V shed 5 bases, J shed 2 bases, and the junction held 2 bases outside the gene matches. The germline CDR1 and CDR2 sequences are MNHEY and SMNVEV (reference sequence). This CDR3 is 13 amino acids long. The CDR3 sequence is CASSRGQNYGYTF. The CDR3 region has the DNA TGTGCCAGCAGTAGGGGACAGAACTATGGCTACACCTTC.

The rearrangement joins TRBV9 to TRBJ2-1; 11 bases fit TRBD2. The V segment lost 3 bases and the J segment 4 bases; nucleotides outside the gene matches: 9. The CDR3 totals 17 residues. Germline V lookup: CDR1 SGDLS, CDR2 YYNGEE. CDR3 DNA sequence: TGTGCCAGCAGCGACGGACTAGCGGGCCCGACATACAATGAGCAGTTCTTC. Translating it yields CASSDGLAGPTYNEQFF.

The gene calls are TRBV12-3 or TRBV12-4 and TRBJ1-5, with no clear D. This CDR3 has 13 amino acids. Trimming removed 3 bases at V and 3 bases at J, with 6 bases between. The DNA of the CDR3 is TGTGCCAGCAGTTTTCGTTTCAATCAGCCCCAGCATTTT. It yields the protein CASSFRFNQPQHF.

CDR3 amino acids: CASTLGLRQQQVAQYF. CDR3 DNA sequence: TGTGCCAGCACCCTGGGGCTAAGGCAGCAACAAGTTGCCCAGTACTTC. The chain has TRBV28 and TRBJ2-5, with a tentative D call TRBD1 (5 bases). V dropped 7 bases and J dropped 9 bases, with 27 bases sitting between them. The germline CDR1 and CDR2 sequences are MDHEN and SYDVKM. The CDR3 totals 16 residues.

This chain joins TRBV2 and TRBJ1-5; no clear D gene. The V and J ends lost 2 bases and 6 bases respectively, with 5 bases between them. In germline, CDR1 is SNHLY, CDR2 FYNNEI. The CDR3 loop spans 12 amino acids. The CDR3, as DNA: TGTGCCAGCAGTGAAATGGTTCAGCCCCAGCATTTT. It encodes CASSEMVQPQHF. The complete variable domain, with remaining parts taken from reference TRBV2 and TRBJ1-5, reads EPEVTQTPSHQVTQMGQEVILRCVPISNHLYFYWYRQILGQKVEFLVSFYNNEISEKSEIFDDQFSVERPDGSNFTLKIRSTKLEDSAMYFCASSEMVQPQHFGDGTRLSIL.

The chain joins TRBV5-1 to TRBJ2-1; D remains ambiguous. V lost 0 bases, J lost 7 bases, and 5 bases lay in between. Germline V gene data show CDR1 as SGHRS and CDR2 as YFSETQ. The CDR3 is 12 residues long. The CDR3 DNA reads TGCGCCAGCAGCTTGGAACTGAATGAGCAGTTCTTC. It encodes CASSLELNEQFF.

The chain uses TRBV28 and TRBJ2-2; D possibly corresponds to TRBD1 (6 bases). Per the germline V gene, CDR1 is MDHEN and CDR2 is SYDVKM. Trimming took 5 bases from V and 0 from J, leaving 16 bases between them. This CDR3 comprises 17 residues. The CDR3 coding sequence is TGTGCCAGCAGTCCCGCCTCGGACAGACCGAACACCGGGGAGCTGTTTTTT. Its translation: CASSPASDRPNTGELFF.

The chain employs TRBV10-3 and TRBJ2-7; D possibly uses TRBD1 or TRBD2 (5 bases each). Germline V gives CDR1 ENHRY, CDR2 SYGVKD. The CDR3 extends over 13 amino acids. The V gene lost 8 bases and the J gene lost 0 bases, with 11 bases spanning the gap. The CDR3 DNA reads TGTGCCATCGGGGACCGGAGCTCCTACGAGCAGTACTTC. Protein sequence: CAIGDRSSYEQYF.

Here the CDR3 DNA reads TGTGCCAGCAGTGCAGAGCAAGAGACCCAGTACTTC. Translating gives CASSAEQETQYF. The chain carries TRBV2 and TRBJ2-5, with D unclear. V was cut by 4 bases and J by 2 bases, with 5 bases left in between. Per the germline V gene, CDR1 is SNHLY and CDR2 is FYNNEI. The CDR3 has 12 residues.

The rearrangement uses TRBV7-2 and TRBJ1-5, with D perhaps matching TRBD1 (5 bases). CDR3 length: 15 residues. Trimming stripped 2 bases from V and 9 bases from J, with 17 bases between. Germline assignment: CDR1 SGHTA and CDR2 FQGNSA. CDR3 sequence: CASSLQGMAAGPQHF. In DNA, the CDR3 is TGTGCCAGCAGCTTACAGGGCATGGCGGCGGGGCCCCAGCATTTT. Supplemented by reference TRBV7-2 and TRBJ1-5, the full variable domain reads GAGVSQSPSNKVTEKGKDVELRCDPISGHTALYWYRQSLGQGLEFLIYFQGNSAPDKSGLPSDRFSAERTGGSVSTLTIQRTQQEDSAVYLCASSLQGMAAGPQHFGDGTRLSIL.

CDR3 nucleotide sequence: TGTGCCAGCAGCGCCGTACAGGGGAATTCTGAAAAACTGTTTTTT. Amino acids: CASSAVQGNSEKLFF. The V gene is TRBV9, the J gene TRBJ1-4; 7 positions match TRBD1. Germline lookup yields CDR1 SGDLS and CDR2 YYNGEE. With V trimmed by 3 bases and J by 7 bases, 9 bases remained unmatched. The CDR3 contains 15 residues.

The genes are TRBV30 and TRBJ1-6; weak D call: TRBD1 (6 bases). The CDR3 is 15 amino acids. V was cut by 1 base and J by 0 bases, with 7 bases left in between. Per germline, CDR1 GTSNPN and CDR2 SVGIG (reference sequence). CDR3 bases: TGTGCCTGGAGTGGGGGACACTCCTATAATTCACCCCTCCACTTT. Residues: CAWSGGHSYNSPLHF.

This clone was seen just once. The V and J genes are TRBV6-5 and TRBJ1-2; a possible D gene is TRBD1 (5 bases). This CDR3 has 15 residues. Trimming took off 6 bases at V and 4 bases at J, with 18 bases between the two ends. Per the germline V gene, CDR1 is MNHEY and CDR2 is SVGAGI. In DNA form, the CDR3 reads TGTGCCAGCAGATATCCTGGGGCGTCGGGCTATGGCTACACCTTC. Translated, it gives CASRYPGASGYGYTF.

The CDR3 DNA sequence: TGTGCCAGCTGGCGGGACACTTCCTACGAGCAGTACTTC. Protein sequence: CASWRDTSYEQYF. The genes are TRBV27 and TRBJ2-7; D may be TRBD1 or TRBD2 (6 bases each). Between the trimmed V and J ends, which lost 8 bases and 1 base, there was a span of 12 bases. Germline assignment: CDR1 MNHEY and CDR2 SMNVEV (reference sequence). This CDR3 is 13 amino acids long.

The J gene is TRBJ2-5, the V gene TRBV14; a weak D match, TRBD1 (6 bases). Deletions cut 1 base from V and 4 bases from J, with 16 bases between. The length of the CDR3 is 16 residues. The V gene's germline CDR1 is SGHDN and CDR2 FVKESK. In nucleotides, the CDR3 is TGTGCCAGCAGCCAAGGAACAGGGATGGGTCGAGAGACCCAGTACTTC. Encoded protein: CASSQGTGMGRETQYF.

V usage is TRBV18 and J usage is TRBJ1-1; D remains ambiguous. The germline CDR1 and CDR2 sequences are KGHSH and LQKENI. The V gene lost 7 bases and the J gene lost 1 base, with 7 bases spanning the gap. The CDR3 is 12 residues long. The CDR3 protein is CASCWGNTEAFF. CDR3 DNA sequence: TGTGCCAGCTGCTGGGGGAACACTGAAGCTTTCTTT.

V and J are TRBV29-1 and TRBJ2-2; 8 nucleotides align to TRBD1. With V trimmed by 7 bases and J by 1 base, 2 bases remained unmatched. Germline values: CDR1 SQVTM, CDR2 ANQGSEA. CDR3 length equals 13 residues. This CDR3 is CSGGQENTGELFF. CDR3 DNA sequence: TGCAGCGGGGGACAGGAGAACACCGGGGAGCTGTTTTTT.

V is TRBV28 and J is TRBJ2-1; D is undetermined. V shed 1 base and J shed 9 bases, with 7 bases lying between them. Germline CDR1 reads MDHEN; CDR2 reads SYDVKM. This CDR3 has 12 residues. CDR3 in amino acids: CASSLLRSEQFF. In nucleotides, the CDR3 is TGTGCCAGCAGTTTATTGCGTAGTGAGCAGTTCTTC.

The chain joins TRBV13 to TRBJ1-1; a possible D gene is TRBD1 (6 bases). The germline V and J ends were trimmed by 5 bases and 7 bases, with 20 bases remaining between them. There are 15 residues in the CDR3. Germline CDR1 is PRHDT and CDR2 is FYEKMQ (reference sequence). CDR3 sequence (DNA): TGTGCCAGCAGCATCCGGGACAAGCACAATAATGAAGCTTTCTTT. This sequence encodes CASSIRDKHNNEAFF. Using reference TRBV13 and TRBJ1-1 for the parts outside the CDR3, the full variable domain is AAGVIQSPRHLIKEKRETATLKCYPIPRHDTVYWYQQGPGQDPQFLISFYEKMQSDKGSIPDRFSAQQFSDYHSELNMSSLELGDSALYFCASSIRDKHNNEAFFGQGTRLTVV.

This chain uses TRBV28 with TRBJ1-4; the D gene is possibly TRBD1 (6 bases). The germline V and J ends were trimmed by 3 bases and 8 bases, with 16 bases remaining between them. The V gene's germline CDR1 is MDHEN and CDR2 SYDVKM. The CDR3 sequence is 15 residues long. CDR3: CASSLAGVKEEKLFF. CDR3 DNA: TGTGCCAGCAGTTTGGCAGGGGTGAAAGAAGAAAAACTGTTTTTT.

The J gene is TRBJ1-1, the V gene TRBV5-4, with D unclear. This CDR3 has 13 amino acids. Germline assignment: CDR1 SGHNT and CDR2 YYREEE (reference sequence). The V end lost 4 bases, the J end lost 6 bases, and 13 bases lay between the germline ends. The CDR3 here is CASSAAFGAEAFF. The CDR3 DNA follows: TGTGCCAGCAGCGCGGCGTTTGGGGCTGAAGCTTTCTTT. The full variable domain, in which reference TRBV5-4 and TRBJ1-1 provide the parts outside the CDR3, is ETGVTQSPTHLIKTRGQQVTLRCSSQSGHNTVSWYQQALGQGPQFIFQYYREEENGRGNFPPRFSGLQFPNYSSELNVNALELDDSALYLCASSAAFGAEAFFGQGTRLTVV.

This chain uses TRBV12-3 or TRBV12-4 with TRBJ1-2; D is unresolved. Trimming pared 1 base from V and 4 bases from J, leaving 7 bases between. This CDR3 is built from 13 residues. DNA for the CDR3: TGTGCCAGCAGTTTAGTCAGGAGCTATGGCTACACCTTC. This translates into CASSLVRSYGYTF.